This TCR beta chain was found in a study of blood T cell repertoires in COVID-19. A single count supports this clone. This CDR3 spans 21 amino acids. V was clipped by 6 bases and J by 0 bases; unmatched bases: 19. The germline V gene encodes CDR1 LNHDA and CDR2 SQIVND (reference sequence). Libraries were prepared by immunoSEQ multiplex PCR; TCRdb keeps only in-frame clonotypes and omits some of them. The sample consists of about 360,000 clones, about 86% of them appearing once. This chain uses TRBV19 with TRBJ2-2; 10 nucleotides agree with TRBD1. The source material was peripheral blood. This receptor was obtained from a woman aged 60-70 years with COVID-19, enrolled during active disease. This chain's CDR3 is CASRTHYYPGTGVANTGELFF. In DNA form, the CDR3 reads TGTGCCAGTAGGACCCATTATTACCCCGGGACAGGGGTCGCGAACACCGGGGAGCTGTTTTTT.